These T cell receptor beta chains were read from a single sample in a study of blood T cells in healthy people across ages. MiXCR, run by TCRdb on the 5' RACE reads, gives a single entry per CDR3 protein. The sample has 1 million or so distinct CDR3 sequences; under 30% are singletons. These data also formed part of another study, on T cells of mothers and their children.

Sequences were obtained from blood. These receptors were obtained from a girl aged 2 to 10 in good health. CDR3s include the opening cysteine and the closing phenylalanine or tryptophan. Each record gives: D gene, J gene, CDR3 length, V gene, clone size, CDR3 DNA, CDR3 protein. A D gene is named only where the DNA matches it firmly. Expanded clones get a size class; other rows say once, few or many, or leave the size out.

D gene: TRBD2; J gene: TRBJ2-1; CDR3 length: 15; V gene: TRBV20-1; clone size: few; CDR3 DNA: TGCAGTGCTAGAGTGAGCGGGGGGGCTATTAATGAGCAGTTCTTC; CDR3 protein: CSARVSGGAINEQFF
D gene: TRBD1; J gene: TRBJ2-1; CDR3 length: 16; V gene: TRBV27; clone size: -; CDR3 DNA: TGTGCCAGCAGTTTAGAAACAGGGGTGGGGTACAATGAGCAGTTCTTC; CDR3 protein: CASSLETGVGYNEQFF
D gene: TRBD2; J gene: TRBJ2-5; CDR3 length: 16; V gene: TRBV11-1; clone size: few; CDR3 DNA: TGTGCCAGCCTTAATGCTCATAGCGGGGGCCAAGAGACCCAGTACTTC; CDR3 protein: CASLNAHSGGQETQYF
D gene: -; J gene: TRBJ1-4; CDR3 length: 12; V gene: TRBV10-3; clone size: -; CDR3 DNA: TGTGCCTCCTCGGGAGGGGATGAAAAACTGTTTTTT; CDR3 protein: CASSGGDEKLFF
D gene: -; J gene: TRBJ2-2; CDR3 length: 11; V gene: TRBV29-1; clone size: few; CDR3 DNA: TGCAGCGGGTTATCAACCGGGGAGCTGTTTTTT; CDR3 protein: CSGLSTGELFF
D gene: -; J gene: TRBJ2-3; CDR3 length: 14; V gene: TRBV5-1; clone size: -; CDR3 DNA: TGCGCCAGCAGCTTGGAACGGGAGACAGATACGCAGTATTTT; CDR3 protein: CASSLERETDTQYF
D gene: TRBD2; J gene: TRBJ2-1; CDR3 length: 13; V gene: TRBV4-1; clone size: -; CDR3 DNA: TGCGCCAGCAGCGCGACTAGCGGCAATGAGCAGTTCTTC; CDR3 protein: CASSATSGNEQFF
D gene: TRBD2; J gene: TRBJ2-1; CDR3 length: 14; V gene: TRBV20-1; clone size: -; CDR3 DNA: TGCAGTGCCAAGACTAGCGGGAGTTGGGATGAGCAGTTCTTC; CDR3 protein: CSAKTSGSWDEQFF
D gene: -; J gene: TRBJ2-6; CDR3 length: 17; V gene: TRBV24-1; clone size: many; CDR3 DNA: TGTGCCACCAGCGGGGGCGACAAACCCTCTGGGGCCAACGTCCTGACTTTC; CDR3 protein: CATSGGDKPSGANVLTF
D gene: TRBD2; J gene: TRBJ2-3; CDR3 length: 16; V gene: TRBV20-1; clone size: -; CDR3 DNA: TGCAGTGCTAGTACCGGACTAGCGGGGGGTACAGATACGCAGTATTTT; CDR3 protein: CSASTGLAGGTDTQYF
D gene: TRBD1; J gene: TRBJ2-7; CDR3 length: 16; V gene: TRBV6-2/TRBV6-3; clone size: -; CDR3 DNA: TGTGCCAGCAGTGCTGATCCGGGACAGGGTATTTACGAGCAGTACTTC; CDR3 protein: CASSADPGQGIYEQYF
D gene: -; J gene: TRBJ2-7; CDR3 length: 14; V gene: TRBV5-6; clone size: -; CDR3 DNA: TGTGCCAGCAGCTTGGGCTACCGCTCCTACGAGCAGTACTTC; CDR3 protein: CASSLGYRSYEQYF
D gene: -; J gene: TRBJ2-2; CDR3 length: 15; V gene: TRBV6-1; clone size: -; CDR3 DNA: TGTGCCAGCAGTGACCCCCCGGGGAACACCGGGGAGCTGTTTTTT; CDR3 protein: CASSDPPGNTGELFF
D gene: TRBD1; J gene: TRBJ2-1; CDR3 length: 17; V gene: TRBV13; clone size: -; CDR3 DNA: TGTGCCAGCAGCTTAGGCATAAGGGACAGGGGTTTCAATGAGCAGTTCTTC; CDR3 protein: CASSLGIRDRGFNEQFF
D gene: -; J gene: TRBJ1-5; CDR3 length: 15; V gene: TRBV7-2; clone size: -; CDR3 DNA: TGTGCCAGCAGCCCGCACGGTACATGGGGTCAGCCCCAGCATTTT; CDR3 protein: CASSPHGTWGQPQHF
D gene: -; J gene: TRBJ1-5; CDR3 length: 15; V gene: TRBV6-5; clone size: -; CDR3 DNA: TGTGCCAGCAGTTACTATGGGGATGGAAACCAGCCCCAGCATTTT; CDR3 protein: CASSYYGDGNQPQHF
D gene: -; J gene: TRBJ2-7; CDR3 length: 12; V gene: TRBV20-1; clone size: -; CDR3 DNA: TGCAGTGCTGGGGCACCTAACTACGAGCAGTACTTC; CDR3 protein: CSAGAPNYEQYF
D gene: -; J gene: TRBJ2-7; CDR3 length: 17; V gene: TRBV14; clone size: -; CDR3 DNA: TGTGCCAGCAGCCAAGGTGTATTTCGGGACATCTCCTACGAGCAGTACTTC; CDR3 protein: CASSQGVFRDISYEQYF
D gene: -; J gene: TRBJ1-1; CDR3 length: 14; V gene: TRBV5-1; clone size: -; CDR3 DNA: TGCGCCAGCAGCTTGGATGGGACGAACACTGAAGCTTTCTTT; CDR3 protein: CASSLDGTNTEAFF